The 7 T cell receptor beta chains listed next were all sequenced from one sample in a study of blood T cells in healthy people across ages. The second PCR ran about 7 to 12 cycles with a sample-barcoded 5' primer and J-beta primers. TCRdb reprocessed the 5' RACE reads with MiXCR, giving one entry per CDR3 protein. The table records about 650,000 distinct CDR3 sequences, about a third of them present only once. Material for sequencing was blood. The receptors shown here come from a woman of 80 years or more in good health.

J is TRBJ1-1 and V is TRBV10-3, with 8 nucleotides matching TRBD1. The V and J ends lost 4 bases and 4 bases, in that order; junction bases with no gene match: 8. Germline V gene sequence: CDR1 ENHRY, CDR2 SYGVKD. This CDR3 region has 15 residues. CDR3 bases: TGTGCCATCAGTGGAGGACAGGGTCTGGGCACTGAAGCTTTCTTT. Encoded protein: CAISGGQGLGTEAFF.

CDR3 sequence: CASGRNPGTEQFF. The DNA for the CDR3 is TGCGCCAGCGGCCGAAATCCGGGGACAGAGCAGTTCTTC. The chain uses TRBV5-1 and TRBJ2-1, with TRBD1 as a possible D gene (6 bases). The CDR3 contains 13 residues. Trimming cost V 7 bases and J 10 bases, with 18 bases left between them. CDR1 and CDR2 (germline): SGHRS, YFSETQ.

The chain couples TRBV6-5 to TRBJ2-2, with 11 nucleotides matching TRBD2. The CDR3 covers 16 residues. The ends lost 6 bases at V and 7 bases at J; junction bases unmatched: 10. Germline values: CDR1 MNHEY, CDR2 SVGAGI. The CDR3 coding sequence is TGTGCCAGCAGCTGGCGGCTAGCGGGGGGAAACGGGGAGCTGTTTTTT. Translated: CASSWRLAGGNGELFF.

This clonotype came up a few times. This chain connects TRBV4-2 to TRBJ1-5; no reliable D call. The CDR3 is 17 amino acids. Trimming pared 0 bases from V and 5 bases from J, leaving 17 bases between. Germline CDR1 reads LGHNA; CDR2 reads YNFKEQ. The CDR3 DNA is TGTGCCAGCAGCCAAGATCCGATCGGGTGGGCATATCAGCCCCAGCATTTT. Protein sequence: CASSQDPIGWAYQPQHF.

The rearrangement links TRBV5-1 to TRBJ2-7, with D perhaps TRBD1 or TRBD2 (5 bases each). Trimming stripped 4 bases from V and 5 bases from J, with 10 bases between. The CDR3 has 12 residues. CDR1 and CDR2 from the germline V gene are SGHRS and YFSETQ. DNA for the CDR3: TGCGCCAGCAGCCCCGGGACGGACGAGCAGTACTTC. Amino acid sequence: CASSPGTDEQYF.

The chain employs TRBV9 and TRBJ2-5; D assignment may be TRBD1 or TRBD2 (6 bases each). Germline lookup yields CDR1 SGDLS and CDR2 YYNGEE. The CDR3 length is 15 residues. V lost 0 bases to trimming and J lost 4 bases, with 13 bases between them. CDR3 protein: CASSVGGAFVETQYF. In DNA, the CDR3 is TGTGCCAGCAGCGTAGGGGGGGCTTTCGTAGAGACCCAGTACTTC.

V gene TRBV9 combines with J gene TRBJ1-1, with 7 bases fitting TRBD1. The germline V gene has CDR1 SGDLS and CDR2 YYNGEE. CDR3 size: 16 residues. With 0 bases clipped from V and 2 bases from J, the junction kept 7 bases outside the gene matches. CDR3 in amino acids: CASSVEGAGINTEAFF. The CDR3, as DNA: TGTGCCAGCAGCGTAGAGGGGGCAGGGATTAACACTGAAGCTTTCTTT.